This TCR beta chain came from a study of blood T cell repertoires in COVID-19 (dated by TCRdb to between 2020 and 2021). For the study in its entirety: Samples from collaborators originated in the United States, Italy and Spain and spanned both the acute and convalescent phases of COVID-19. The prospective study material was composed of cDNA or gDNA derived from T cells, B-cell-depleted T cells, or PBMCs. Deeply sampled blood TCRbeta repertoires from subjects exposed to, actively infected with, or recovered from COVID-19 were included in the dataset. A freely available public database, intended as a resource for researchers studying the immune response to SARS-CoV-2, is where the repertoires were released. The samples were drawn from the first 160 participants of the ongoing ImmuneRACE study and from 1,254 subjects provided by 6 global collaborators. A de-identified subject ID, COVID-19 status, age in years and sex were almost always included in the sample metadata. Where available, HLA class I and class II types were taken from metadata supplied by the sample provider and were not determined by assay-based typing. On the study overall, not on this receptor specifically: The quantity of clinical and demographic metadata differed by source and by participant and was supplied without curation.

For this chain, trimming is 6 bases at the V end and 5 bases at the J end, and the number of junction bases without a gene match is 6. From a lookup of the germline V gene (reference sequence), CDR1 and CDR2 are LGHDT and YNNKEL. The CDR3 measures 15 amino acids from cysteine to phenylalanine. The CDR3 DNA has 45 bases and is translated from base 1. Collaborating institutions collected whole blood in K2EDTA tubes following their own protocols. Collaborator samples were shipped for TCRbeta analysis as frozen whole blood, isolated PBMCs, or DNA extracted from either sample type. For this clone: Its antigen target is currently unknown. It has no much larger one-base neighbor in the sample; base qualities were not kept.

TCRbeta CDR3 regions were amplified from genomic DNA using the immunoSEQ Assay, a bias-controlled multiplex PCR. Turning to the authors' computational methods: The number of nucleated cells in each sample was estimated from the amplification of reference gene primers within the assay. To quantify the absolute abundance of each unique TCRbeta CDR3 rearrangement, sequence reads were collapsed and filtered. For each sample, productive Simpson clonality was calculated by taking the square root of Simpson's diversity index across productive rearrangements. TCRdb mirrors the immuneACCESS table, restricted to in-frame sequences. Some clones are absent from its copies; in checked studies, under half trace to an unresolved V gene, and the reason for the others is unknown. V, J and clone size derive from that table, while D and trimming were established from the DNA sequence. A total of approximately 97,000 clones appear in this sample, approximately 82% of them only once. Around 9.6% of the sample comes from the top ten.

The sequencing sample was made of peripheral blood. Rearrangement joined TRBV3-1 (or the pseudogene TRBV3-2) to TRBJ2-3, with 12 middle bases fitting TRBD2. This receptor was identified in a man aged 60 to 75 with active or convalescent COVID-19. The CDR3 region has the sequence CASRLTSGSIDTQYF. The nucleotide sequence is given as TGTGCCAGCAGGCTGACTAGCGGGAGTATAGATACGCAGTATTTT.